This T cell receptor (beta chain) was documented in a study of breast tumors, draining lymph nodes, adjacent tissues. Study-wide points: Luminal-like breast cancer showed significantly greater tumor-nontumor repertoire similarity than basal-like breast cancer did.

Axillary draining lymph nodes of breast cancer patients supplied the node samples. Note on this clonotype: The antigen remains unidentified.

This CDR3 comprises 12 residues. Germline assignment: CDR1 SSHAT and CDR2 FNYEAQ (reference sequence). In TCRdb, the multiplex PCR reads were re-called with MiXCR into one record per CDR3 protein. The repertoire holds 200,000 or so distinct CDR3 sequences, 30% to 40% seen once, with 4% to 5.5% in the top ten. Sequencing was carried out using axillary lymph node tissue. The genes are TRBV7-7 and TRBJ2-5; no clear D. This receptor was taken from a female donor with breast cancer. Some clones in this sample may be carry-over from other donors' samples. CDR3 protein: CAREPPRETQYF. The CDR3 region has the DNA TGTGCTAGAGAACCTCCCCGAGAGACCCAGTACTTC.